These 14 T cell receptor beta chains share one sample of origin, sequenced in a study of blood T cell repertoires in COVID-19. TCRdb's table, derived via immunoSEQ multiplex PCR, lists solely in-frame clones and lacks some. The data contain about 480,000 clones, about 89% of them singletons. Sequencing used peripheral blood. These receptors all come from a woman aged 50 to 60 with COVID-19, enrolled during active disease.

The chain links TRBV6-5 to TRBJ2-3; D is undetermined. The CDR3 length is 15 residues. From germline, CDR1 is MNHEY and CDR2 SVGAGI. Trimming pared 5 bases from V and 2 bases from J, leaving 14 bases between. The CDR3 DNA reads TGTGCCAGCAGTCGGCAGAATGGGCTCACAGATACGCAGTATTTT. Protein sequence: CASSRQNGLTDTQYF.

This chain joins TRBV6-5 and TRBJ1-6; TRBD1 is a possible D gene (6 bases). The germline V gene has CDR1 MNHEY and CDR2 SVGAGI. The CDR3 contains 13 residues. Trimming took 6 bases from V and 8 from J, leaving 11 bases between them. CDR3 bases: TGTGCCAGCAGCTGGACAGATTATTCACCCCTCCACTTT. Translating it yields CASSWTDYSPLHF.

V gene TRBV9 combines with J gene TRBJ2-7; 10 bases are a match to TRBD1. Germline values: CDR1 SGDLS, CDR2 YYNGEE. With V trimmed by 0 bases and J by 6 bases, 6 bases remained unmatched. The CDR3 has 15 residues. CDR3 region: CASSVGDRGWGEQYF. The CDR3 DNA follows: TGTGCCAGCAGCGTAGGGGACAGGGGCTGGGGCGAGCAGTACTTC.

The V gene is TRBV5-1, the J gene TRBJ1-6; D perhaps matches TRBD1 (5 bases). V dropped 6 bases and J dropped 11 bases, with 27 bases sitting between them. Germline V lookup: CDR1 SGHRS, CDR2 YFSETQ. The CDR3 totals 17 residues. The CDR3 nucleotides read TGCGCCAGCACCCTCGGAGGTCTTAGCGGGGGAGGCACACCCCTCCACTTT. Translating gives CASTLGGLSGGGTPLHF. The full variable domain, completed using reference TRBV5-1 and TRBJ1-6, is KAGVTQTPRYLIKTRGQQVTLSCSPISGHRSVSWYQQTPGQGLQFLFEYFSETQRNKGNFPGRFSGRQFSNSRSEMNVSTLELGDSALYLCASTLGGLSGGGTPLHFGNGTRLTVT.

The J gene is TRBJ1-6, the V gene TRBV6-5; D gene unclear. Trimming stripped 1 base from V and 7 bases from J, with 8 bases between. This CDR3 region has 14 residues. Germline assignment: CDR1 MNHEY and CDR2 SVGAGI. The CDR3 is CASSYFAENSPLHF. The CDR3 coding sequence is TGTGCCAGCAGTTACTTTGCGGAGAATTCACCCCTCCACTTT.

CDR3 sequence: CASSQGSNQPQHF. The DNA for the CDR3 is TGCGCCAGCAGTCAGGGTAGTAATCAGCCCCAGCATTTT. This sequence joins TRBV5-1 and TRBJ1-5; tentative D call: TRBD1 (5 bases). The CDR3 has 13 residues. V was pared by 5 bases and J by 4 bases, with 10 bases between. CDR1 SGHRS and CDR2 YFSETQ come from the germline V gene.

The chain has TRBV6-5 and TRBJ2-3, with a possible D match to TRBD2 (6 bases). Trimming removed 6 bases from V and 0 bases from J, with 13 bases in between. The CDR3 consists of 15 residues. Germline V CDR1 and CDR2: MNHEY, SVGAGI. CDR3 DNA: TGTGCCAGCAGCACCGGGGGAGTTAGCACAGATACGCAGTATTTT. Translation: CASSTGGVSTDTQYF.

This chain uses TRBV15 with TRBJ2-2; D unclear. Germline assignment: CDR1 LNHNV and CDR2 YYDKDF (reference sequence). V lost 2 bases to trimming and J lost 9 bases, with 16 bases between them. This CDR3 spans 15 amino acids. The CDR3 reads CATSRTPQGARELFF. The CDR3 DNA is TGTGCCACCAGCAGAACCCCTCAAGGAGCCAGGGAGCTGTTTTTT. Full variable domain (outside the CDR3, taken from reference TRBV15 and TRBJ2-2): DAMVIQNPRYQVTQFGKPVTLSCSQTLNHNVMYWYQQKSSQAPKLLFHYYDKDFNNEADTPDNFQSRRPNTSFCFLDIRSPGLGDTAMYLCATSRTPQGARELFFGEGSRLTVL.

CDR3 nucleotide sequence: TGCGCCAGCAGCGGGGGACAGGGGGCAACAGATACGCAGTATTTT. Translation gives CASSGGQGATDTQYF. V usage is TRBV5-1 and J usage is TRBJ2-3; TRBD1 aligns across 12 bases. The CDR3 is made up of 15 amino acids. Germline values: CDR1 SGHRS, CDR2 YFSETQ. V shed 4 bases and J 3 bases; nucleotides not matched to a gene: 3.

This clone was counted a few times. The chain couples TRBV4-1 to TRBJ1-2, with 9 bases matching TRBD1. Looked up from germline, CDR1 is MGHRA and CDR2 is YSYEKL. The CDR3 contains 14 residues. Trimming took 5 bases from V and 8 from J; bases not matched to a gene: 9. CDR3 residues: CASSSAGTGIGYTF. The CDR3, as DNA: TGCGCCAGCAGCTCGGCCGGGACAGGGATCGGCTACACCTTC.

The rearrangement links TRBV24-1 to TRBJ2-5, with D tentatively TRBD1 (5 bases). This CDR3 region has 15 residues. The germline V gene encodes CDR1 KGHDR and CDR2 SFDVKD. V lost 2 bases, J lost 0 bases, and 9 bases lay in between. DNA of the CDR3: TGTGCCACCAGTGATTCCTGGACAAACCAAGAGACCCAGTACTTC. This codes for CATSDSWTNQETQYF.

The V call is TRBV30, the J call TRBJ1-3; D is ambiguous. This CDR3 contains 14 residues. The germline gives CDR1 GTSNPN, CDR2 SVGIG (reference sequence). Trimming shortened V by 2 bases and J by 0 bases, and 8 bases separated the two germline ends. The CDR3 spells CAWSTTGSGNTIYF. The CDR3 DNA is TGTGCCTGGAGTACGACGGGCTCTGGAAACACCATATATTTT.

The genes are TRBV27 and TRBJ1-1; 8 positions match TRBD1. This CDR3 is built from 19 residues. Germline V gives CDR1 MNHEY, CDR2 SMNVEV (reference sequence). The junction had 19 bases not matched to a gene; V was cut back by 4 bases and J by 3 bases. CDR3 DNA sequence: TGTGCCAGCAGTTCCCGAAACCCGATTCAGGGGGCGGGCCACACTGAAGCTTTCTTT. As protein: CASSSRNPIQGAGHTEAFF.

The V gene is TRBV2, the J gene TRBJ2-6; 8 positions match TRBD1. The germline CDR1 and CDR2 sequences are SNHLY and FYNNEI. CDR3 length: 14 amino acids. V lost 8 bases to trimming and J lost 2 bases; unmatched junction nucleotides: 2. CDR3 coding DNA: TGTGCCAGCTCCAGGGGGCCTGGGGCCAACGTCCTGACTTTC. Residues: CASSRGPGANVLTF.